This T cell receptor (beta chain) was recovered during a study of CD8+CD57+ T cells in acquired aplastic anemia. This CDR3 has 15 residues. The germline gives CDR1 SEHNR, CDR2 FQNEAQ (reference sequence). The study profiled TCR beta VDJ and CDR3 using genomic DNA as template. A single record per CDR3 protein comes from TCRdb applying MiXCR to the reads. There are hundreds of thousands of distinct CDR3 sequences in the sample; roughly 64% occur only once, and approximately 3.8% lies in the top ten. A note on this clonotype: Mismatch with germline at one junction end may stem from a read error.

Sequenced material: sorted CD4+, CD8+, or CD8+CD57+ T cells (not recorded which) from PBMCs. The rearrangement uses TRBV7-9 and TRBJ2-7; possibly TRBD2 for D (7 bases). This TCR came from a human donor in good health, serving as a control. The CDR3 here is CASSLGVAGAHELYF. CDR3 in DNA: TGTGCCAGCAGCCTAGGCGTGGCGGGGGCCCACGAGCTGTACTTC.